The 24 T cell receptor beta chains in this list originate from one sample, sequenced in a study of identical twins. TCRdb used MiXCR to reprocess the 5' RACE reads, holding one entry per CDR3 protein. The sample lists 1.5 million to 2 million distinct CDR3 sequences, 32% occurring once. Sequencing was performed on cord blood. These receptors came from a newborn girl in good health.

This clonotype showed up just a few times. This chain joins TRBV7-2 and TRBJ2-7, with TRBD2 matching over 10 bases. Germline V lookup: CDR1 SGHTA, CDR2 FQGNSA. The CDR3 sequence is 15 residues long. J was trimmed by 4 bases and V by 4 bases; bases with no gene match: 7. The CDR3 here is CASSSSGRIQYEQYF. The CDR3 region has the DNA TGTGCCAGCAGCTCTAGCGGGAGAATACAATACGAGCAGTACTTC.

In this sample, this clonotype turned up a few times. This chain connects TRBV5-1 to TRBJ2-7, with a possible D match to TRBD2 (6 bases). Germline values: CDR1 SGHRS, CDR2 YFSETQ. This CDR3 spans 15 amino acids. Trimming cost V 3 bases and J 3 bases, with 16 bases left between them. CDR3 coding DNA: TGCGCCAGCAGCTACCTGCGGGGTTACGGCTACGAGCAGTACTTC. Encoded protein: CASSYLRGYGYEQYF.

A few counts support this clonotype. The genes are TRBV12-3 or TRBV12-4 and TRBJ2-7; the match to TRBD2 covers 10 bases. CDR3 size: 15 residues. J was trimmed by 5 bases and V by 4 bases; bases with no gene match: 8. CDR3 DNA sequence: TGTGCCAGCAGTTGGCTAGCGGGAGAGGGAGACGAGCAGTACTTC. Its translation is CASSWLAGEGDEQYF.

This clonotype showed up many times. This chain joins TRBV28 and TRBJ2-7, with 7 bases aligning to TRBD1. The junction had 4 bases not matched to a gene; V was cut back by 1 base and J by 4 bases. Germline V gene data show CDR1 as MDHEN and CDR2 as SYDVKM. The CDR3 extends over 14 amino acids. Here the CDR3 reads CASSLLGRGYEQYF. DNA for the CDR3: TGTGCCAGCAGTTTATTGGGCAGGGGGTACGAGCAGTACTTC.

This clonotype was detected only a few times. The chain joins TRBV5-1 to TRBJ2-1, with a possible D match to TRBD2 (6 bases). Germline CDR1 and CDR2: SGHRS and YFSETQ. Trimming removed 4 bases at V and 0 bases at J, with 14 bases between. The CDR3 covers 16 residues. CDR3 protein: CASSPYGGSSYNEQFF. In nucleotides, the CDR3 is TGCGCCAGCAGCCCCTACGGGGGAAGCTCCTACAATGAGCAGTTCTTC.

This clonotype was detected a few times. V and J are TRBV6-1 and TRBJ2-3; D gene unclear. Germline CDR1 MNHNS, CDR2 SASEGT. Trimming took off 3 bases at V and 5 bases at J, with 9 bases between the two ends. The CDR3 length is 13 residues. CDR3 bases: TGTGCCAGCAGTGACTACCCGGGAGATACGCAGTATTTT. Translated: CASSDYPGDTQYF.

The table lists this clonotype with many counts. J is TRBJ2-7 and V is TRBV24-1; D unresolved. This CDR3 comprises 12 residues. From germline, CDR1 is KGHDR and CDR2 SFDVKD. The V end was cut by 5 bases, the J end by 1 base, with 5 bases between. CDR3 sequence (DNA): TGTGCCACCAGTGCAGGTTCCTACGAGCAGTACTTC. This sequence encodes CATSAGSYEQYF.

The CDR3, as DNA: TGTGCTAGTGGTTACCGGGACGCTCGGAAAGATACGCAGTATTTT. This codes for CASGYRDARKDTQYF. The J gene is TRBJ2-3, the V gene TRBV12-5, with D perhaps being TRBD1 or TRBD2 (5 bases each). Germline lookup yields CDR1 LGHNT and CDR2 FRNRAP. The CDR3 is 15 residues long. Trimming took off 4 bases at V and 5 bases at J, with 16 bases between the two ends.

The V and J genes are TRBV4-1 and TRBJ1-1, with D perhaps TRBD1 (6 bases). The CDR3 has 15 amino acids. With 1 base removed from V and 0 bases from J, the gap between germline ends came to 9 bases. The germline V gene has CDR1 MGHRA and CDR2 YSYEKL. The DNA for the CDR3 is TGCGCCAGCAGCCAAGCGGACAGCATGAACACTGAAGCTTTCTTT. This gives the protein CASSQADSMNTEAFF.

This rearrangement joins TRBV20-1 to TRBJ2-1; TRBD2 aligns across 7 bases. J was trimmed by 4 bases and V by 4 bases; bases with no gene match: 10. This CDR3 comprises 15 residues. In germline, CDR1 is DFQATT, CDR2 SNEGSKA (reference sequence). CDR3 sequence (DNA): TGCAGTGCTATCTCTAGCGGAAAGGGGTACAATGAGCAGTTCTTC. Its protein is CSAISSGKGYNEQFF.

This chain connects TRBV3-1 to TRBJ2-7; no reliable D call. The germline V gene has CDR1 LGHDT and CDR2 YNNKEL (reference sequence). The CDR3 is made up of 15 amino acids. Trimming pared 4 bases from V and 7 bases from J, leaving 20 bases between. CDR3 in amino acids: CASSPFAATRNEQYF. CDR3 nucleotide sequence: TGTGCCAGCAGCCCCTTCGCGGCGACGAGGAATGAGCAGTACTTC.

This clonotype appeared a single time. The CDR3 is CASSESPGAPRSNEKLFF. The CDR3 DNA follows: TGTGCCAGCAGTGAATCTCCGGGTGCCCCTCGGTCTAATGAAAAACTGTTTTTT. V and J are TRBV6-1 and TRBJ1-4; D gene unclear. The CDR3 extends over 18 amino acids. Germline-derived CDR1 and CDR2 are MNHNS and SASEGT. Trimming removed 2 bases from V and 3 bases from J, with 19 bases in between.

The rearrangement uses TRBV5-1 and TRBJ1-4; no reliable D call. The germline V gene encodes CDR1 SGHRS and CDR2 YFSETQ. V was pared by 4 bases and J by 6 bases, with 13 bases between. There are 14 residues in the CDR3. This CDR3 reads CASSLGRWDEKLFF. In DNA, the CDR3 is TGCGCCAGCAGCCTAGGGCGGTGGGATGAAAAACTGTTTTTT.

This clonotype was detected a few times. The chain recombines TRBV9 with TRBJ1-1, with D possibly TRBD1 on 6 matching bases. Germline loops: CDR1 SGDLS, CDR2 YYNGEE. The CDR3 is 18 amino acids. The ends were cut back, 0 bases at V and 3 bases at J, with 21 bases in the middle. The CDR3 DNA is TGTGCCAGCAGCGTAGGGGGGACACAGGGCGGGGCGGACACTGAAGCTTTCTTT. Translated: CASSVGGTQGGADTEAFF. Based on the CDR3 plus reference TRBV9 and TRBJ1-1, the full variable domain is DSGVTQTPKHLITATGQRVTLRCSPRSGDLSVYWYQQSLDQGLQFLIQYYNGEERAKGNILERFSAQQFPDLHSELNLSSLELGDSALYFCASSVGGTQGGADTEAFFGQGTRLTVV.

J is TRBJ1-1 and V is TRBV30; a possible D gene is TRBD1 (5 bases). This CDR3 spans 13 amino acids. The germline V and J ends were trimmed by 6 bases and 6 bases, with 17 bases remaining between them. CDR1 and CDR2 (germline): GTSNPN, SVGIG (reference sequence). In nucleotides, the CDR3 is TGTGCCTGTTCGCAGGGCCTTAACCCTGAAGCTTTCTTT. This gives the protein CACSQGLNPEAFF.

CDR3 protein: CASSWTIAGGPYNEQFF. Here the CDR3 DNA reads TGCGCCAGCAGCTGGACGATAGCGGGAGGGCCCTACAATGAGCAGTTCTTC. This rearrangement joins TRBV5-1 to TRBJ2-1, with 11 bases aligning to TRBD2. With V trimmed by 3 bases and J by 2 bases, 7 bases remained unmatched. Germline V gives CDR1 SGHRS, CDR2 YFSETQ. This CDR3 has 17 residues.

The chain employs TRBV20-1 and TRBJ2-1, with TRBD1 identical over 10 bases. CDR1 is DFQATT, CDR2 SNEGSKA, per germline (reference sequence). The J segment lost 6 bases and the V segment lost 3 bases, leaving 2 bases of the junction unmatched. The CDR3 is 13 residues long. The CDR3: CSARGQGFNEQFF. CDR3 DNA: TGCAGTGCTAGGGGACAGGGGTTCAATGAGCAGTTCTTC.

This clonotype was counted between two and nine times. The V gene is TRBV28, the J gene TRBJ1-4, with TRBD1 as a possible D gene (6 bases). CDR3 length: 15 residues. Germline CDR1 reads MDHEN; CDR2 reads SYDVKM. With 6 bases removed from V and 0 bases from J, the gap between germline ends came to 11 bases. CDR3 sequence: CASRLDRTTNEKLFF. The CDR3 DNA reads TGTGCCAGCAGACTCGACAGGACAACTAATGAAAAACTGTTTTTT.

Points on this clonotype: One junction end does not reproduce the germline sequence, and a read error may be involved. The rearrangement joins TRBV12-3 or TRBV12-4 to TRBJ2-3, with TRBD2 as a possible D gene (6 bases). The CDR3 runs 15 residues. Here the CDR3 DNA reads TGTGCCAGCAGTTTAGGACTAGTGGGCACAGATGCGCAATATTTT. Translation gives CASSLGLVGTDAQYF.

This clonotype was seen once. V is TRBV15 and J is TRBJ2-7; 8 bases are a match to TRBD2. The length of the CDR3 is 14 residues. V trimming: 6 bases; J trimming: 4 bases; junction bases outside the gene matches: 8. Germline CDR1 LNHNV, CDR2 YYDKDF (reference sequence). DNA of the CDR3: TGTGCCACCAGGGCGGCAGCGGGAGTGTACGAGCAGTACTTC. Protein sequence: CATRAAAGVYEQYF.

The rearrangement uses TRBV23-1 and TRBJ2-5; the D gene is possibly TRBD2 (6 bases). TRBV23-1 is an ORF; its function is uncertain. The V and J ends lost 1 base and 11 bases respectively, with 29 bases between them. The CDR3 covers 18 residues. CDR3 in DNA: TGCGCCAGCAGTCAATTACCGGACTGTCCTCACTCTACGGGGGAGCAGTACTTC. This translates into CASSQLPDCPHSTGEQYF.

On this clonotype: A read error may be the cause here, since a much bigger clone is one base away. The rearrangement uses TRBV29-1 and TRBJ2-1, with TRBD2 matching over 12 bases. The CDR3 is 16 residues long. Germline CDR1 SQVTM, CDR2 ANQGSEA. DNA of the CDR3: TGCAGCGTTGAAGATATCCGGACTAGCGGGAAGAATGAGCAGTTATTC. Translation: CSVEDIRTSGKNEQLF.

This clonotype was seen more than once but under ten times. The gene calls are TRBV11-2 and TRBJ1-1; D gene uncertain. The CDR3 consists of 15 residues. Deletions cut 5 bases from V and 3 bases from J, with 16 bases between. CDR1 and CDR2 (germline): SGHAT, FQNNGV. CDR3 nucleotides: TGTGCCAGCAGCCCGATCAAGAGGCGGGACACTGAAGCTTTCTTT. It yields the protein CASSPIKRRDTEAFF. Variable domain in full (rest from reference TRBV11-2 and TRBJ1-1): EAGVAQSPRYKIIEKRQSVAFWCNPISGHATLYWYQQILGQGPKLLIQFQNNGVVDDSQLPKDRFSAERLKGVDSTLKIQPAKLEDSAVYLCASSPIKRRDTEAFFGQGTRLTVV.

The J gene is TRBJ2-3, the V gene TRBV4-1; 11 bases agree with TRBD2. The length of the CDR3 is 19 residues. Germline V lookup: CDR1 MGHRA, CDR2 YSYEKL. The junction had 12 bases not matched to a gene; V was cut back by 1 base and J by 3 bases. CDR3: CASSQVFDSGRGLTDTQYF. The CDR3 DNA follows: TGCGCCAGCAGCCAAGTCTTTGATAGCGGGAGGGGCTTGACAGATACGCAGTATTTT.